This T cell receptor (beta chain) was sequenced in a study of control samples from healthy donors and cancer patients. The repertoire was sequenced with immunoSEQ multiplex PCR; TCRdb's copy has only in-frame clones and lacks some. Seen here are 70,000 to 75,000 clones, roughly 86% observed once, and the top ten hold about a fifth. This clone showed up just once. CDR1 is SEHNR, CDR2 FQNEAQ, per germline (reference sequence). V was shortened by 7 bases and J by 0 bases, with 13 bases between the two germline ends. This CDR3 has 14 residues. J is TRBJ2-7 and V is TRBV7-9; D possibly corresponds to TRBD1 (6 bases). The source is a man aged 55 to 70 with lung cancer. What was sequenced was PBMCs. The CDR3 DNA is TGTGCCAGCACCCAGGGGCGAAGCTCCTACGAGCAGTACTTC. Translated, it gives CASTQGRSSYEQYF.